These T cell receptor beta chains were read from a single sample in a study of a mutant IDH1 vaccine in newly diagnosed glioma. Their target antigens are unknown. Generated by immunoSEQ multiplex PCR, the TCRdb table keeps only in-frame clones and is missing some. The sample lists about 38,000 clones, more than 75% occurring once. The input for sequencing was PBMCs, taken from a glioma patient whose treatment included an IDH1 peptide vaccine. These receptor sequences come from a man aged 40-55 years with glioma. CDR3s include the opening cysteine and the closing phenylalanine or tryptophan. D genes are given only for firm matches. Some rows mark clone size as missing; the rest say once, few, many or name a class of expanded clone.

cdr3_nt: TGTGCCACCAGCTTAGACAGACCCTACGAGCAGTACTTC; cdr3_aa: CATSLDRPYEQYF; d_call: .; j_call: TRBJ2-7; clone_size: .; v_call: TRBV15
cdr3_nt: TGCGCCAGCAGTGAGTCGCCGGGACAGGGGATGGCTTTCTTT; cdr3_aa: CASSESPGQGMAFF; d_call: TRBD1; j_call: TRBJ1-1; clone_size: .; v_call: TRBV10-2
cdr3_nt: TGCGCCAGCAGTGAAGGGAGAGACACTGAAGCTTTCTTT; cdr3_aa: CASSEGRDTEAFF; d_call: .; j_call: TRBJ1-1; clone_size: .; v_call: TRBV10-2
cdr3_nt: TGTGCCAGCAGCCAATCTGGCCCGGCGGCCTACGAGCAGTACTTC; cdr3_aa: CASSQSGPAAYEQYF; d_call: .; j_call: TRBJ2-7; clone_size: .; v_call: TRBV4-2
cdr3_nt: TGTGCCAGCAGCTTATCTCTGACAGTTCTCGAGCAGTACTTC; cdr3_aa: CASSLSLTVLEQYF; d_call: .; j_call: TRBJ2-7; clone_size: .; v_call: TRBV5-6
cdr3_nt: TGTGCCAGCAGCGCTGGGGCAGGGGGACGCAATCAGCCCCAGCATTTT; cdr3_aa: CASSAGAGGRNQPQHF; d_call: TRBD1; j_call: TRBJ1-5; clone_size: .; v_call: TRBV7-8
cdr3_nt: TGCGCCAGCAGCTTGAGGACGGGGACAGATACGCAGTATTTT; cdr3_aa: CASSLRTGTDTQYF; d_call: .; j_call: TRBJ2-3; clone_size: .; v_call: TRBV5-1
cdr3_nt: TGTGCCAGCAGGAGGAGAGGGGGGCACGAGCAGTACTTC; cdr3_aa: CASRRRGGHEQYF; d_call: .; j_call: TRBJ2-7; clone_size: .; v_call: TRBV5-8
cdr3_nt: TGTGCCAGCAGTCCCTGGGGCGGAGGCTCTGGAAACACCATATATTTT; cdr3_aa: CASSPWGGGSGNTIYF; d_call: .; j_call: TRBJ1-3; clone_size: .; v_call: TRBV25-1
cdr3_nt: TGTGCCAGTAGTATCGGGGTTGCCTATAATTCACCCCTCCACTTT; cdr3_aa: CASSIGVAYNSPLHF; d_call: .; j_call: TRBJ1-6; clone_size: few; v_call: TRBV19
cdr3_nt: TGTGCCAGCAGCTTTAGGCCTAGCGGGTCCTACGAGCAGTACTTC; cdr3_aa: CASSFRPSGSYEQYF; d_call: TRBD2; j_call: TRBJ2-7; clone_size: .; v_call: TRBV5-4
cdr3_nt: TGTGCCAGCAGTTTGCCCGGGACCCCAGGACGAGCCTATGGCTACACCTTC; cdr3_aa: CASSLPGTPGRAYGYTF; d_call: .; j_call: TRBJ1-2; clone_size: .; v_call: TRBV5-6
cdr3_nt: TGTGCCAGCACCACCTTACAGGGTTCCATGAACACTGAAGCTTTCTTT; cdr3_aa: CASTTLQGSMNTEAFF; d_call: .; j_call: TRBJ1-1; clone_size: .; v_call: TRBV7-8
cdr3_nt: TGTGCCATTCGGACCTCGAACACTGAAGCTTTCTTT; cdr3_aa: CAIRTSNTEAFF; d_call: .; j_call: TRBJ1-1; clone_size: .; v_call: TRBV10-3
cdr3_nt: TGCGCCAGCAGCCAAGTCCGGGGCGGGGCGGGAATGGGAGATACGCAGTATTTT; cdr3_aa: CASSQVRGGAGMGDTQYF; d_call: .; j_call: TRBJ2-3; clone_size: few; v_call: TRBV4-1
cdr3_nt: TGTGCCAGCTCACCAGTGAGCGGGGCGGGAGATACGCAGTATTTT; cdr3_aa: CASSPVSGAGDTQYF; d_call: TRBD2; j_call: TRBJ2-3; clone_size: .; v_call: TRBV18
cdr3_nt: TGTGCCAGCCGCCTAGGCGCGGGGGGTGATGAGCAGTTCTTC; cdr3_aa: CASRLGAGGDEQFF; d_call: TRBD2; j_call: TRBJ2-1; clone_size: .; v_call: TRBV7-6
cdr3_nt: TGTGCCAGCAGCTACCAGGAGAACACTGAAGCTTTCTTT; cdr3_aa: CASSYQENTEAFF; d_call: .; j_call: TRBJ1-1; clone_size: few; v_call: TRBV9
cdr3_nt: TGTGCCAGCAGCGCCCCCGGGGGCTTGCAAGAGACCCAGTACTTC; cdr3_aa: CASSAPGGLQETQYF; d_call: .; j_call: TRBJ2-5; clone_size: .; v_call: TRBV9
cdr3_nt: TGTGCCAGCAGTTTGACGTCGAAGGGGTCCTATAATTCACCCCTCCACTTT; cdr3_aa: CASSLTSKGSYNSPLHF; d_call: .; j_call: TRBJ1-6; clone_size: .; v_call: TRBV28
cdr3_nt: TGTGCCAGCAGCTCCCCCCGGCAGGGTACCTACAATGAGCAGTTCTTC; cdr3_aa: CASSSPRQGTYNEQFF; d_call: .; j_call: TRBJ2-1; clone_size: .; v_call: TRBV5-4
cdr3_nt: TGTGCCAGTAGTACAAGAGAGACCCAGTACTTC; cdr3_aa: CASSTRETQYF; d_call: .; j_call: TRBJ2-5; clone_size: .; v_call: TRBV19
cdr3_nt: TGTGCCAGCAGAAGAGAAGCGGGGCTTACGACAGATACGCAGTATTTT; cdr3_aa: CASRREAGLTTDTQYF; d_call: TRBD2; j_call: TRBJ2-3; clone_size: .; v_call: TRBV13
cdr3_nt: TGCGCCAGCAGAGGGTTGACAGGGTCGGCGTCACCCCTCCACTTT; cdr3_aa: CASRGLTGSASPLHF; d_call: TRBD1; j_call: TRBJ1-6; clone_size: once; v_call: TRBV5-1
cdr3_nt: TGTGCCAGCAGCCAACCCGGACTAGCGGGGGGTTATAGCCCCGGGGAGCTGTTTTTT; cdr3_aa: CASSQPGLAGGYSPGELFF; d_call: TRBD2; j_call: TRBJ2-2; clone_size: .; v_call: TRBV4-2
cdr3_nt: TGTGCCAGCTCACTATCGGGGGACACTGAAGCTTTCTTT; cdr3_aa: CASSLSGDTEAFF; d_call: .; j_call: TRBJ1-1; clone_size: .; v_call: TRBV18
cdr3_nt: TGCGCCAGCAGCTTGGGGGGTGCGGCTGAAAAACTGTTTTTT; cdr3_aa: CASSLGGAAEKLFF; d_call: .; j_call: TRBJ1-4; clone_size: few; v_call: TRBV5-1
cdr3_nt: TGTGCCAGCAGCGCCGGGACAGGGGCCTACGAGCAGTACTTC; cdr3_aa: CASSAGTGAYEQYF; d_call: TRBD1; j_call: TRBJ2-7; clone_size: .; v_call: TRBV6-5
cdr3_nt: TGTGCCAGCAGCAGACTAGCGGGGGCCGCGGGGGAGCAGTTCTTC; cdr3_aa: CASSRLAGAAGEQFF; d_call: TRBD2; j_call: TRBJ2-1; clone_size: .; v_call: TRBV9
cdr3_nt: TGTGCCAGTAGTAGGCTAGATCACAATGAGCAGTTCTTC; cdr3_aa: CASSRLDHNEQFF; d_call: .; j_call: TRBJ2-1; clone_size: .; v_call: TRBV19
cdr3_nt: TGCACCAGCAACGATAGCGGGGGGGGCTACGAGCAGTACTTC; cdr3_aa: CTSNDSGGGYEQYF; d_call: .; j_call: TRBJ2-7; clone_size: once; v_call: TRBV1
cdr3_nt: TGTGCCAGCAGCCGAATAGCCGCTAACTATGGCTACACCTTC; cdr3_aa: CASSRIAANYGYTF; d_call: .; j_call: TRBJ1-2; clone_size: .; v_call: TRBV6-5